Each of the 6 T cell receptor beta chains below was sequenced from the same sample in a study of identical twins. TCRdb processed the 5' RACE reads anew with MiXCR; each CDR3 protein has one entry. Here the sample spans approximately 890,000 distinct CDR3 sequences, roughly 12% being singletons. This same sample was also taken into another study, of yellow fever vaccine responses in identical twins.

Sequenced sample: PBMCs. These receptors all come from a woman aged 18-35 years in good health.

This clonotype was seen only a few times. V is TRBV3-1 and J is TRBJ2-7, with a possible D match to TRBD1 (5 bases). V was pared by 1 base and J by 3 bases, with 13 bases between. The CDR3 is 15 amino acids. CDR1 and CDR2 (germline): LGHDT, YNNKEL (reference sequence). CDR3: CASSQAPGFNYEQYV. The CDR3 DNA sequence: TGTGCCAGCAGCCAAGCCCCAGGGTTCAACTACGAGCAGTACGTC.

This clonotype was counted a few times. The rearrangement joins TRBV7-2 to TRBJ2-5; D gene uncertain. Trimming left V 2 bases short and J 5 bases short, with 15 bases between. Germline loops: CDR1 SGHTA, CDR2 FQGNSA. There are 15 residues in the CDR3. The CDR3 spells CASSLRSGISETQYF. The CDR3 region has the DNA TGTGCCAGCAGCTTACGGTCCGGAATATCGGAGACCCAGTACTTC.

The table lists this clonotype with a few counts. The V and J genes are TRBV5-1 and TRBJ2-1; 8 nucleotides agree with TRBD2. V shed 2 bases and J 8 bases; nucleotides not matched to a gene: 6. The V gene's germline CDR1 is SGHRS and CDR2 YFSETQ. The CDR3 is made up of 14 amino acids. The CDR3 sequence: CASSFPGGGDEQFF. The CDR3 DNA sequence: TGCGCCAGCAGCTTCCCCGGGGGGGGCGATGAGCAGTTCTTC.

This clonotype was seen ten or more times. The J gene is TRBJ2-2, the V gene TRBV12-3 or TRBV12-4; D remains unclear. The CDR3 is 16 amino acids. Between the trimmed V and J ends, which lost 0 bases and 0 bases, there was a span of 8 bases. CDR3 loop: CASSLAVTANTGELFF. The CDR3 DNA reads TGTGCCAGCAGTTTAGCCGTGACCGCGAACACCGGGGAGCTGTTTTTT.

This clonotype was seen a handful of times. This chain joins TRBV10-3 and TRBJ1-1; D remains ambiguous. Germline CDR1 is ENHRY and CDR2 is SYGVKD. Trimming cost V 2 bases and J 6 bases, with 7 bases left between them. There are 12 residues in the CDR3. The CDR3 DNA is TGTGCCATCAGTGAGATCGGGTCTGAAGCTTTCTTT. Translation gives CAISEIGSEAFF.

This clonotype appeared a few times. The CDR3 region has the DNA TGTGCCAGCACCCCAGGGACTAGCGGGAGTCGGGGATCCTACGAGCAGTACTTC. Translated: CASTPGTSGSRGSYEQYF. The rearrangement joins TRBV6-1 to TRBJ2-7; 14 bases are shared with TRBD2. Germline V gene data show CDR1 as MNHNS and CDR2 as SASEGT. This CDR3 is 18 amino acids long. V was clipped by 7 bases and J by 1 base; unmatched bases: 12.